The entry that follows covers one T cell receptor (beta chain) sequence. Its antigen is currently not known. Per-base qualities were not stored, and no clone one base away is much larger. Each donor gave one peripheral blood draw, averaging approximately 0.11 L, which was collected into heparinised tubes. A BD FACSAria II was used to sort naive, central memory, regulatory and stem cell-like memory CD4+ T cells with a panel that included CD45RO, CCR7, CD25, CD127, CD95 and CD27. Every sorted population had a purity above 95%. PBMCs were isolated right away by Lymphoprep density gradient centrifugation and were stained directly, without culture. Samples were stained and sorted in pairs, with one healthy donor and one patient per experiment, so that batch effects were minimized. The High Capacity cDNA Reverse Transcription Kit was used to reverse transcribe all of the isolated RNA, meaning that expressed TCRB transcripts were what got sequenced. Naive, central memory and regulatory T cell samples underwent deep immunoSEQ sequencing, averaging roughly 3.3 million total reads per sample. Sorted cells were lysed in RLT buffer, and RNA was extracted using DNase-treated RNeasy Micro or Mini kits according to cell number. Each cell subset was processed on its own to prevent cross-contamination, while patient and healthy donor samples were processed together. TCRB sequences were amplified from cDNA with the immunoSEQ multiplex PCR, producing 87-bp fragments spanning the CDR3 region. Amplicons were sequenced on the Illumina HiSeq platform. On the authors' methods: PCR bias was computationally corrected using synthetic template baselines, reads within Hamming distance 2 were collapsed, and singletons that could not be merged were discarded. Reads were aligned against IMGT so that V, D and J genes, CDR3 length and insertions or deletions at six rearrangement sites could be assigned. Within each subset, clonotype counts were normalized to sorted cell number, after which true diversity and Gini coefficients were computed with the tcR R package. The overlap coefficient, calculated on TCRB nucleotide sequences, was used to measure repertoire sharing. In TCRdb, the immuneACCESS table is reduced to in-frame sequences with V and J assigned. These tables do not hold every clone; where another copy was compared, an unresolved V gene accounts for under half, and the others remain unexplained. Clone size and V and J calls were adopted from that table, with D and trimming inferred from the DNA. This sample holds under 55,000 clones; approximately 45% were observed only once. 1.4% to 1.5% of the sample lies in the top ten.

The germline V gene (reference sequence) supplies CDR1 SEHNR and CDR2 FQNEAQ. Trimming removed 1 base from V and 6 bases from J, leaving 18 bases between the germline ends. Including the terminal cysteine and phenylalanine, the CDR3 comprises 17 residues. Only CDR3 DNA is held: 51 bases, read in frame from base 1. The source of the sample is a study of beta chain features in type 1 diabetes (dated by TCRdb to 2017 to 2018). About the investigation overall: Patients and healthy donors did not differ in mean age, gender distribution, total cell number or subset yield. A total of approximately 100 million sorted cells were examined across all samples, and the number of cells per subset was strongly correlated with RNA yield. The study compared the TCRB repertoires of sorted circulating CD4+ T cell subsets in recently diagnosed type 1 diabetes patients with those in matched healthy donors. Naive and central memory subsets were obtained from all 28 donors, but regulatory and stem cell-like memory subsets were isolated from only 8 patients and about 8 healthy donors. Points the paper makes about the study in general: Shorter templates might be favored by PCR, yet because patient and control samples were amplified and corrected together, any such skew would affect both groups equally. Naive, central memory and regulatory TCRB repertoires appeared to be more alike among patients than among healthy donors. Fewer insertions and more nucleotide deletions at VDJ recombination sites were observed in patients with type 1 diabetes, implying thymic rearrangement abnormalities. A moderate but significant shortening of TCRB CDR3 length was observed in type 1 diabetes patients in all four CD4+ subsets. Because the HLA sub-analyses included only small numbers of individuals, any influence of HLA type on TCRB rearrangement was left unresolved. Because cDNA rather than genomic DNA was sequenced, highly expressing activated cells could have been over-represented, although no difference in activation and CD3 levels was found between groups.

Here the chain combines TRBV7-9 and TRBJ2-2; the D gene lacks a confident call. This sequence was found in a man aged 30 to 45 with type 1 diabetes. What was sequenced was Tregs from blood. Sample cell subset or site, as interpreted from the label and publication: regulatory CD4+ T cells. The nucleotide sequence reads as follows: TGTGCCAGCAGCTTAGGGGCGAACGGAATGGCCCCCGGGGAGCTGTTTTTT. Its protein product is CASSLGANGMAPGELFF.